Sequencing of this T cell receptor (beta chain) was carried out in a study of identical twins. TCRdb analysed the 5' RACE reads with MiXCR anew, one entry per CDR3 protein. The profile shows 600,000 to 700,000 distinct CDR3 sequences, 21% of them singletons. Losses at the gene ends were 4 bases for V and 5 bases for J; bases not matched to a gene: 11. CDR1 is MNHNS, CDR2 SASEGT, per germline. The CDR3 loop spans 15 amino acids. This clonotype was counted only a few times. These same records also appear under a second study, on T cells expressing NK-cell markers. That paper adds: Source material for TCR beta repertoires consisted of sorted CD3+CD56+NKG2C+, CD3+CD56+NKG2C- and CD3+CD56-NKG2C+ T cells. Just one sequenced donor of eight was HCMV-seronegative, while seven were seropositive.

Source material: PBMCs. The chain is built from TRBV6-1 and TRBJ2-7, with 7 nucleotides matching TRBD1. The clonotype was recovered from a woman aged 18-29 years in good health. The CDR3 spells CASSVGGFASDEQYF. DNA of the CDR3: TGTGCCAGCAGTGTAGGGGGCTTCGCCAGCGACGAGCAGTACTTC.